This T cell receptor (beta chain) emerged from a study of Ad26.COV2.S vaccination and SARS-CoV-2 variants. Study details: In the study, Ad26.COV2.S was injected intramuscularly once, or twice 56 days apart.

Measured with immunoSEQ multiplex PCR; TCRdb has only the in-frame clones, and not every one. This table has some 370,000 clones, 83% appearing once. Specified treatment: 15 to 20 received Ad26.COV2.S at low or high dose, single or two shots; about 5 received placebo; per-sample allocation not given. Collection of samples fell on day 63 after the first vaccine or placebo injection. The TCR was taken from a person between 18 and 59 years old who received the Ad26.COV2.S COVID-19 vaccine or a placebo. The input for sequencing was peripheral blood, taken in a trial of Ad26.COV2.S vaccine versus placebo.

DNA for the CDR3: TGTGCCAGCAGCTACCGGGACAGGGACACAGATACGCAGTATTTT. Translated, it gives CASSYRDRDTDTQYF. The chain couples TRBV7-9 to TRBJ2-3; 9 bases are shared with TRBD1. The CDR3 has 15 amino acids. In germline, CDR1 is SEHNR, CDR2 FQNEAQ (reference sequence). J was trimmed by 2 bases and V by 4 bases; bases with no gene match: 4.